This note documents a single T cell receptor (beta chain) sequence. The data derive from a study of technical replicates of blood from several donors. Here immunoSEQ multiplex PCR was the method, and the copy in TCRdb shows in-frame clones only, minus some. Of roughly 70,000 clones in the sample, approximately 89% were seen once. The CDR3 loop spans 15 amino acids. Germline CDR1 reads SGDLS; CDR2 reads YYNGEE. V gave up 0 bases and J gave up 2 bases, with 10 bases separating them. The chain combines TRBV9 with TRBJ2-3; tentative D call: TRBD2 (6 bases). This clonotype was sampled from a human donor in good health. Some clones in this sample may be carry-over from other donors' samples. Sequenced input: PBMCs. This CDR3 reads CASSVAGVYTDTQYF. CDR3 nucleotide sequence: TGTGCCAGCAGCGTAGCGGGAGTATACACAGATACGCAGTATTTT.